This T cell receptor beta chain was recovered during a study of CD8+ T cells in alopecia areata listed by TCRdb under 2018. Looking at the study overall: The treated patients took part in an open-label pilot trial in which moderate-to-severe alopecia areata was treated with oral tofacitinib at 5 to 10 mg twice daily. Patients received tofacitinib for 6 to 18 months and were then followed off drug for 6 months to check for delayed response and recurrence. The SALT score, which quantifies the percentage of affected scalp surface area, was used to measure disease severity in treated patients. High-throughput TCRbeta sequencing was used to examine T cell clonal expansion in alopecia areata in both the C3H/HeJ mouse model and human patients. Human TCRbeta sequencing covered scalp tissue and sorted CD4+ and CD8+ peripheral blood T cells from patchy and totalis/universalis alopecia areata patients and healthy controls. Patients on tofacitinib were biopsied at baseline and after 4 and 24 weeks of treatment, and several of the patients also had a later scalp biopsy. Clonality in the scalp was compared among normal scalp (n=4), patchy alopecia areata scalp (n=8), and alopecia totalis/universalis scalp (n=8). RNA was extracted with the PAXgene miRNA kit for fixed scalp, the miRNeasy kit for PBMCs, and the RNeasy kit for mouse skin. immunoSEQ multiplex PCR using 35 Vbeta forward primers and 13 Jbeta reverse primers was used to amplify TCRbeta CDR3 regions.

This clone has just a few counts. Its antigen specificity is not known. Base qualities were left out, and no much larger clone turns up one base away. Receptors were amplified or captured by the immunoSEQ multiplex PCR assay. RNA was extracted from all samples and reverse transcribed into cDNA as template for TCR sequencing. First-strand cDNA was synthesized using SuperScript III with a 2:1 mix of oligo-dT and random hexamers. A synthetic immune receptor repertoire was used to gauge amplification bias, and whatever bias remained was removed computationally. The source study handled its data this way. After raw reads were preprocessed to remove errors, the CDR3 was defined following IMGT conventions as running from the conserved cysteine to phenylalanine. Clonality was computed by normalizing Shannon entropy by log2 of the number of productive unique TCRs and subtracting the result from 1. CD4 or CD8 identity of scalp clones was inferred by cross-referencing scalp TCRbeta sequences with sorted blood CD4 and CD8 repertoires. As stored in TCRdb, this immuneACCESS dataset retains in-frame rearrangements with V and J assigned. A fraction of the clones does not appear; measured against another copy, unresolved V genes explain less than half of the discrepancy, and the remainder lacks a known reason. V and J calls and clone size follow that table, whereas D and trimming were derived from the DNA. Present in this sample are 150,000 to 200,000 clones, roughly 58% of which were seen just once. The biggest ten clones account for approximately 16% of the sample.

Interpreted using the paper, the treatment or condition label stands for: oral pan-JAK inhibitor, 5-10 mg twice daily. Lesional scalp punch biopsies and peripheral blood were collected from alopecia areata patients. PBMCs were isolated by density centrifugation and stained for CD3, CD4 and CD8, and CD4+ and CD8+ T cells were sorted on a FACSAria. Overall study outcomes, separate from this receptor: Compared with normal scalp, lesional scalp, particularly in alopecia totalis/universalis, had higher clonality and more expanded CD8+ clones, which suggests antigenic drive. TCR sequences shared between patients were less clear than in mice, possibly partly because of HLA diversity in the patient population. During tofacitinib treatment, many expanded lesional clones remained in scalp and blood, and this persistence may partly explain relapse after treatment is stopped. Resident alphabeta T cells in normal human skin are also sequenced, complicating scalp TCR repertoire analysis, unlike mouse skin dominated by gammadelta T cells. Tofacitinib significantly decreased scalp clonality and the number of expanded CD8+ clones among the top 100 scalp clones. The treated cohort was small, with a single nonresponder, so links between baseline CD8+ expansion and response need larger studies.

The CDR3 numbers 14 residues from cysteine through phenylalanine. CDR3 DNA is the only sequence kept; it has 42 bases, read in frame from the first base. The germline V gene provides CDR1 ENHRY and CDR2 SYGVKD. The junction carries 13 bases between V and J, which are trimmed by 6 bases and 7 bases respectively. The receptor chain draws on TRBV10-3 and TRBJ1-6, with no confident D gene call. The sequencing used CD4+ T cells sorted from blood, collected at approximately week 60, from a patient treated with tofacitinib. The TCR originated in a human donor with alopecia areata. Here the CDR3 is given as CAISRLDQNSPLHF. The sequence in DNA is TGTGCCATCAGCCGACTGGACCAAAATTCACCCCTCCACTTT.